This T cell receptor beta chain was sequenced during a study of vaccination effects on CD4 cells after COVID-19. About the study: In culture with around 9.1 IU/ml IL-2 and about 9.7 ug/ml peptides, PBMC were grown at a few million per well.

Broader study findings: After vaccination, at late timepoints, clones induced by infection and by vaccine contracted markedly.

Cells that had been cultured for nine to eleven days were the source of isolated CD4+ T cells. People in the vaccine group had not been infected with SARS-CoV-2 before, and their nucleocapsid antibodies were negative. IL-2 medium took the place of half the medium on both days 3 and 7. Method: immunoSEQ multiplex PCR; TCRdb's copy keeps in-frame clones and lacks some. The sample has tens of thousands of clones, around two thirds seen once. The CDR3 sequence is 14 residues long. Germline CDR1 and CDR2: KGHDR and SFDVKD. V lost 3 bases to trimming and J lost 1 base, with 8 bases between them. This clone was seen more than once but under ten times. Antigen unknown.

The sequence came from a human donor who received a COVID-19 vaccine. V and J are TRBV24-1 and TRBJ1-1, with D possibly being TRBD1 (5 bases). The sequencing used CD4+ T cells from PBMCs cultured without peptide, collected before COVID-19 vaccination. The CDR3 DNA is TGTGCCACCAGTGATGGGGACGGGAACACTGAAGCTTTCTTT. Encoded protein: CATSDGDGNTEAFF.